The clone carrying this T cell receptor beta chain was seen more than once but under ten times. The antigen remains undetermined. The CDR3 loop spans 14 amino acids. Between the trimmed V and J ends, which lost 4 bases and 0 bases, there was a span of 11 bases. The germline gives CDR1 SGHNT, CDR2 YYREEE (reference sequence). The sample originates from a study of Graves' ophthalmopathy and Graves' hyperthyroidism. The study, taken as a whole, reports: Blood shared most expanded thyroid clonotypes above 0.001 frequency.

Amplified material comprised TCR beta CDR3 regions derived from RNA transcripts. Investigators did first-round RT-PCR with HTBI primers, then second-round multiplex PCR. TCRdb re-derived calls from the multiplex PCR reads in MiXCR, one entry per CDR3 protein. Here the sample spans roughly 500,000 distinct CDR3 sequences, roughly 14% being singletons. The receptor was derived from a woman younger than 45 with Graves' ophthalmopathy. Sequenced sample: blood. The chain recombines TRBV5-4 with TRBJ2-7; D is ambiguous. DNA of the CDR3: TGTGCCAGCAGCCTGCGGCCGAGCTCCTACGAGCAGTACTTC. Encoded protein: CASSLRPSSYEQYF.